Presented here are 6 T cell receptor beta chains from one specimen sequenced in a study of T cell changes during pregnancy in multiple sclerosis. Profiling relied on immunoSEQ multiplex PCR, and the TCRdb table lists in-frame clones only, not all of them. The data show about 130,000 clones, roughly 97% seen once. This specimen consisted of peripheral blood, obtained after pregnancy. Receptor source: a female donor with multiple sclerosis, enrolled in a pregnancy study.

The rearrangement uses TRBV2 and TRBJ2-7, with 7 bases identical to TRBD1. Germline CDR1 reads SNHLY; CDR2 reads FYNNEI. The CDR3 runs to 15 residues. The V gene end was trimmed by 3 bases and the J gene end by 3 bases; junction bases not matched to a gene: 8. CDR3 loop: CASSETGLGNYEQYF. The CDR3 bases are TGTGCCAGCAGTGAGACAGGGCTGGGAAACTACGAGCAGTACTTC.

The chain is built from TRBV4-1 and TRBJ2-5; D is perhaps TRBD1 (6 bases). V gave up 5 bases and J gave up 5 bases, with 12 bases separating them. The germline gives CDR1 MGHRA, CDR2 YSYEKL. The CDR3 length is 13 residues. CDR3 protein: CASSTQQGETQYF. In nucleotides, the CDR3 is TGCGCCAGCAGCACCCAACAGGGTGAGACCCAGTACTTC.

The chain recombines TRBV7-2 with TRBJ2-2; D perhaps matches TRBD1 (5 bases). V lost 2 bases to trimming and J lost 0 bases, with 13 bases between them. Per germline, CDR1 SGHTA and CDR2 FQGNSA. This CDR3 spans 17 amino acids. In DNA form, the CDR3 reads TGTGCCAGCAGCTTACGGAGCAGGGCCTCGAACACCGGGGAGCTGTTTTTT. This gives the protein CASSLRSRASNTGELFF.

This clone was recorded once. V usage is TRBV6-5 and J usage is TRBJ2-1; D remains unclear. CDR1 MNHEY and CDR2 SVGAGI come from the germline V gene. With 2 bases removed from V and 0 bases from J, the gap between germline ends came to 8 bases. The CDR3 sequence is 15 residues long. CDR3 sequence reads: CASSYGLSSYNEQFF. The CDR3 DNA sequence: TGTGCCAGCAGTTACGGGCTGAGCTCCTACAATGAGCAGTTCTTC.

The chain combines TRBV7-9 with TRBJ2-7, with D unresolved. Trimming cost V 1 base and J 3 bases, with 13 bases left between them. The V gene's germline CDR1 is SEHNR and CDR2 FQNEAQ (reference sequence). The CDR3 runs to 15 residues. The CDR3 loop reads CASSLGVQVSYEQYF. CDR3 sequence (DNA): TGTGCCAGCAGCTTAGGGGTTCAGGTCAGCTACGAGCAGTACTTC.

The CDR3 is CASRRTGGEAFF. The CDR3 bases are TGTGCCAGCAGACGGACAGGAGGTGAAGCTTTCTTT. The chain employs TRBV28 and TRBJ1-1; 7 bases match TRBD1. Germline V gene data show CDR1 as MDHEN and CDR2 as SYDVKM. The CDR3 runs 12 residues. V trimming: 6 bases; J trimming: 7 bases; junction bases outside the gene matches: 5. The entire variable domain, with the rest obtained from reference TRBV28 and TRBJ1-1, is as follows: DVKVTQSSRYLVKRTGEKVFLECVQDMDHENMFWYRQDPGLGLRLIYFSYDVKMKEKGDIPEGYSVSREKKERFSLILESASTNQTSMYLCASRRTGGEAFFGQGTRLTVV.